A selection of T cell receptor beta chains follows, all from one sample in a study of control samples from healthy donors and cancer patients. Using immunoSEQ multiplex PCR, the repertoire was profiled, and TCRdb retains in-frame clones only, with some absent. This sample has approximately 170,000 clones; 91% occur once, and the top ten carry approximately 1.5%. What was sequenced was blood. The receptor set was obtained from a woman younger than 45 in good health. CDR3s include the opening cysteine and the closing phenylalanine or tryptophan. The order of the fields is V gene, D gene, J gene, clone size, CDR3 protein, CDR3 DNA. A D gene is named only where the DNA matches it firmly. Clone size is not always given. Where it is, it says once, few, many or a class for expanded clones.

>TRBV18|.|TRBJ1-3|.
CASSPNTGSRNTIYF
TGTGCCAGCTCACCTAATACAGGGAGTCGAAACACCATATATTTT
>TRBV6-1|.|TRBJ2-2|.
CASSERGQNTGELFF
TGTGCCAGCAGTGAAAGAGGACAGAACACCGGGGAGCTGTTTTTT
>TRBV18|TRBD1|TRBJ1-2|.
CASSPDRNYGYTF
TGTGCCAGCTCACCGGACAGGAACTATGGCTACACCTTC
>TRBV6-5|.|TRBJ1-3|.
CASKTGGTGNTIYF
TGTGCCAGCAAAACAGGCGGGACTGGAAACACCATATATTTT
>TRBV7-3|.|TRBJ2-3|.
CASSLVAGKADTQYF
TGTGCCAGCAGCTTAGTGGCGGGAAAAGCAGATACGCAGTATTTT
>TRBV11-2|.|TRBJ2-1|.
CASRNRVQEQFF
TGTGCCAGCAGAAATAGGGTACAGGAGCAGTTCTTC
>TRBV19|.|TRBJ2-5|.
CASSTITGSLQETQYF
TGTGCCAGTAGTACCATAACGGGGTCCCTCCAAGAGACCCAGTACTTC
>TRBV15|.|TRBJ2-1|.
CATSRDAPSNEQFF
TGTGCCACCAGCAGAGATGCCCCTAGCAATGAGCAGTTCTTC
>TRBV5-1|.|TRBJ2-1|.
CASSSLARSYNEQFF
TGCGCCAGCAGCTCGCTAGCGAGATCCTACAATGAGCAGTTCTTC
>TRBV4-1|TRBD2|TRBJ2-2|.
CASSQEWTGGYTGELFF
TGCGCCAGCAGCCAAGAATGGACGGGAGGATACACCGGGGAGCTGTTTTTT
>TRBV6-5|.|TRBJ1-4|.
CASSTQGPNEKLFF
TGTGCCAGCAGTACCCAGGGGCCTAATGAAAAACTGTTTTTT
>TRBV27|TRBD1|TRBJ2-5|once
CASSHRGPSQETQYF
TGTGCCAGCAGTCACAGGGGGCCTTCCCAAGAGACCCAGTACTTC
>TRBV11-2|.|TRBJ2-6|.
CASRAPGAGANVLTF
TGTGCCAGCAGAGCCCCGGGAGCTGGGGCCAACGTCCTGACTTTC
>TRBV7-3|TRBD2|TRBJ2-1|.
CASSSGLAGDNEQFF
TGTGCCAGCAGCTCGGGACTAGCGGGAGATAATGAGCAGTTCTTC
>TRBV5-1|TRBD2|TRBJ2-5|.
CASRGLAGAGAETQYF
TGCGCCAGCAGAGGACTAGCGGGAGCGGGGGCAGAGACCCAGTACTTC
>TRBV6-6|TRBD2|TRBJ2-5|once
CASSYASGGQGTQYF
TGTGCCAGCAGTTACGCTAGCGGGGGTCAAGGGACCCAGTACTTC
>TRBV19|.|TRBJ1-1|.
CASSIGGANTEAFF
TGTGCCAGTAGTATCGGGGGGGCGAACACTGAAGCTTTCTTT
>TRBV2|.|TRBJ2-7|.
CASSGGSLNRYEQYF
TGTGCCAGCAGTGGGGGTAGTTTAAACCGCTACGAGCAGTACTTC
>TRBV5-3|TRBD1|TRBJ1-1|.
CARSARQGVTEAFF
TGTGCCAGAAGCGCCCGACAGGGGGTGACTGAAGCTTTCTTT
>TRBV7-9|TRBD1|TRBJ1-6|.
CASSPGTAYSPLHF
TGTGCCAGCAGCCCAGGGACAGCCTATTCACCCCTCCACTTT
>TRBV2|TRBD1|TRBJ1-5|.
CASDRGSNQPQHF
TGTGCCAGCGACAGGGGTAGCAATCAGCCCCAGCATTTT
>TRBV6-2/TRBV6-3|TRBD1|TRBJ2-1|.
CASSPGTGGYNEQFF
TGTGCCAGCAGTCCCGGGACAGGGGGATACAATGAGCAGTTCTTC
>TRBV6-5|.|TRBJ1-5|.
CASSYSGDNNQPQHF
TGTGCCAGCAGTTACTCAGGGGATAACAATCAGCCCCAGCATTTT
>TRBV2|TRBD2|TRBJ2-5|.
CASSGLAGVGETQYF
TGTGCCAGCAGTGGACTAGCGGGAGTAGGGGAGACCCAGTACTTC
>TRBV6-1|TRBD2|TRBJ2-1|.
CASSETSGSPYNEQFF
TGTGCCAGCAGTGAGACTAGCGGGAGCCCCTACAATGAGCAGTTCTTC
>TRBV2|TRBD2|TRBJ2-3|.
CASSPPSGADTQYF
TGTGCCAGCAGTCCGCCTAGCGGGGCTGATACGCAGTATTTT
>TRBV30|TRBD1|TRBJ1-5|.
CAWSVEGAQPQHF
TGTGCCTGGAGTGTAGAGGGGGCACAGCCCCAGCATTTT
>TRBV25-1|TRBD1|TRBJ2-5|.
CASSEGQGAYQETQYF
TGTGCCAGCAGTGAGGGACAGGGGGCTTACCAAGAGACCCAGTACTTC
>TRBV6-5|TRBD1|TRBJ1-1|.
CASAPTDRGGTEAFF
TGTGCCAGCGCCCCTACGGACAGGGGTGGCACTGAAGCTTTCTTT
>TRBV5-5|.|TRBJ1-5|.
CASSFRMVGNQPQHF
TGTGCCAGCAGCTTCAGGATGGTGGGCAATCAGCCCCAGCATTTT
>TRBV5-1|TRBD1|TRBJ2-7|.
CASSWGTGSVEQYF
TGCGCCAGCAGCTGGGGGACAGGCTCGGTTGAGCAGTACTTC
>TRBV25-1|.|TRBJ1-2|.
CASSAGLNYGYTF
TGTGCCAGCAGTGCAGGCCTTAACTATGGCTACACCTTC